A single sample gave rise to the 23 T cell receptor beta chains below, sequenced in a study of CD8+CD57+ T cells in acquired aplastic anemia. The template for TCR beta VDJ and CDR3 sequence profiling was genomic DNA. MiXCR, applied by TCRdb to the reads, yields one record per CDR3 protein. The sample comprises about 140,000 distinct CDR3 sequences, about 40% of which are singletons, and roughly 8.9% rests with the top ten. Sequencing was done on a sample of sorted CD4+, CD8+, or CD8+CD57+ T cells (not recorded which) from PBMCs. The receptors shown here come from a human donor in good health, serving as a control.

This chain connects TRBV20-1 to TRBJ1-2; 12 positions match TRBD1. Per the germline V gene, CDR1 is DFQATT and CDR2 is SNEGSKA (reference sequence). V lost 6 bases, J lost 3 bases, and 8 bases stayed unmatched. This CDR3 has 15 amino acids. The CDR3 coding sequence is TGCAGTGCAGGGACAGGGGGCGAGGCCGACTATGGCTACACCTTC. Protein product: CSAGTGGEADYGYTF.

The J gene is TRBJ1-1, the V gene TRBV25-1; 7 bases fit TRBD1. This CDR3 is built from 17 residues. J lost 3 bases, V lost 3 bases, and 13 bases had no gene match. The germline V gene encodes CDR1 MGHDK and CDR2 SYGVNS. CDR3 sequence reads: CASSDFATGDTDTEAFF. DNA of the CDR3: TGTGCCAGCAGTGACTTCGCCACAGGGGATACGGACACTGAAGCTTTCTTT.

This clonotype was observed many times. J is TRBJ2-7 and V is TRBV14; 7 nucleotides align to TRBD1. After removal of 5 bases from V and 12 bases from J, the junction contained 13 bases not matched to a gene. CDR1 and CDR2 (germline): SGHDN, FVKESK. The CDR3 totals 13 residues. CDR3 sequence reads: CASSFTEGTEWYF. The DNA for the CDR3 is TGTGCCAGCAGCTTTACAGAGGGGACAGAGTGGTACTTC.

This clonotype has ten or more counts. The genes are TRBV7-9 and TRBJ1-1, with D perhaps TRBD1 (6 bases). Trimming pared 5 bases from V and 2 bases from J, leaving 12 bases between. This CDR3 is built from 14 residues. Germline CDR1 and CDR2: SEHNR and FQNEAQ (reference sequence). The CDR3 sequence is CASSPGDGNTEAFF. The DNA of the CDR3 is TGTGCCAGCAGCCCAGGGGACGGAAACACTGAAGCTTTCTTT.

Comment on this clonotype: A much bigger clone sits one base away, suggesting this may be a read error. The chain links TRBV12-3 or TRBV12-4 to TRBJ1-2; D is unclear. The CDR3 is 13 residues long. CDR3 protein: CASSSRLSHGYPF. The CDR3 coding sequence is TGTGCCAGCAGTTCACGGCTCTCCCACGGCTACCCCTTC.

Many counts were recorded for this clonotype. The gene calls are TRBV2 and TRBJ2-3; D perhaps matches TRBD2 (6 bases). The V gene's germline CDR1 is SNHLY and CDR2 FYNNEI. This CDR3 has 17 amino acids. V was trimmed by 7 bases and J by 6 bases, leaving 26 bases between them. This CDR3 is CASTLMRGRELADTQYF. The CDR3 bases are TGTGCCAGCACTCTAATGCGGGGAAGGGAGCTAGCGGATACGCAGTATTTT.

The V call is TRBV10-3, the J call TRBJ1-1; a weak D match, TRBD1 (5 bases). Germline V gives CDR1 ENHRY, CDR2 SYGVKD. V lost 6 bases and J 3 bases, leaving 23 bases between the germline ends. The CDR3 spans 17 residues. The CDR3, as DNA: TGTGCCATCAGCCCAACCGGGGTAGCGGGGGGGGACACTGAAGCTTTCTTT. Its translation is CAISPTGVAGGDTEAFF.

This clonotype was seen a few times. J is TRBJ1-1 and V is TRBV12-3 or TRBV12-4; TRBD1 aligns across 7 bases. J lost 1 base, V lost 7 bases, and 9 bases had no gene match. The CDR3 runs 15 residues. The CDR3 loop reads CASILHQGGNTEAFF. The CDR3 DNA sequence: TGTGCCAGCATCCTCCATCAGGGGGGGAACACTGAAGCTTTCTTT.

This clonotype was seen only a few times. The chain employs TRBV7-9 and TRBJ1-1; D possibly corresponds to TRBD1 (5 bases). Germline CDR1 is SEHNR and CDR2 is FQNEAQ (reference sequence). The V and J ends lost 5 bases and 6 bases respectively, with 10 bases between them. This CDR3 comprises 12 residues. CDR3 nucleotides: TGTGCCAGCAGCCGCGGGGGAGCTGAAGCTTTCTTT. Its protein product is CASSRGGAEAFF.

Remarks on this clonotype: At one end, the junction sequence differs from germline, possibly due to a read error. This chain uses TRBV14 with TRBJ2-7; no firm D call. This CDR3 is 11 amino acids long. Germline CDR1 SGHDN, CDR2 FVKESK. The CDR3 coding sequence is TGTGCCAGCAGCCGAGCGTACGAGCAGTGCTTC. The encoded protein is CASSRAYEQCF.

This clonotype was counted ten times or more. V gene TRBV15 combines with J gene TRBJ1-5; D is unclear. Trimming left V 0 bases short and J 6 bases short, with 6 bases between. This CDR3 has 13 amino acids. The germline V gene encodes CDR1 LNHNV and CDR2 YYDKDF (reference sequence). The CDR3 DNA sequence: TGTGCCACCAGCAGAGATCGGGGTCAGCCCCAGCATTTT. This encodes CATSRDRGQPQHF.

The V call is TRBV19, the J call TRBJ2-7, with D possibly matching TRBD1 (6 bases). The CDR3 length is 14 residues. The V gene lost 4 bases and the J gene lost 1 base, with 11 bases spanning the gap. The germline CDR1 and CDR2 sequences are LNHDA and SQIVND (reference sequence). The CDR3 region is CASSRSDSSYEQYF. The CDR3 nucleotides are TGTGCCAGTAGTAGATCGGACAGTTCCTACGAGCAGTACTTC.

The chain recombines TRBV20-1 with TRBJ2-7; D not certain. Germline values: CDR1 DFQATT, CDR2 SNEGSKA (reference sequence). The CDR3 totals 12 residues. The ends were cut back, 6 bases at V and 2 bases at J, with 11 bases in the middle. CDR3 nucleotide sequence: TGCAGTGCGGCGGCAGGAACCTACGAGCAGTACTTC. This codes for CSAAAGTYEQYF.

CDR3 sequence: CASTPSGSRSLTLFF. The CDR3 nucleotides are TGTGCCAGTACCCCTAGCGGGAGCCGGTCCCTTACGTTGTTCTTC. The rearrangement joins TRBV19 to TRBJ2-1; TRBD2 matches 10 bases. CDR1 is LNHDA and CDR2 is SQIVND in the germline V gene (reference sequence). The CDR3 is 15 amino acids. The trim removed 7 bases at V and 15 bases at J, leaving 18 bases unmatched.

The chain uses TRBV7-9 and TRBJ2-2, with D unresolved. Between the trimmed V and J ends, which lost 5 bases and 1 base, there was a span of 5 bases. This CDR3 contains 13 residues. Looked up from germline, CDR1 is SEHNR and CDR2 is FQNEAQ (reference sequence). CDR3 sequence reads: CASSPQNTGELFF. The CDR3 DNA follows: TGTGCCAGCAGCCCCCAGAACACCGGGGAGCTGTTTTTT.

This clonotype was recorded only once. The genes are TRBV19 and TRBJ2-7; possibly TRBD1 for D (6 bases). V was cut by 6 bases and J by 3 bases, with 18 bases left in between. Germline V lookup: CDR1 LNHDA, CDR2 SQIVND (reference sequence). The CDR3 length is 15 residues. The CDR3 loop reads CASSTRGLGDYEQYF. The CDR3 nucleotides are TGTGCCAGTAGCACCAGGGGATTGGGGGACTACGAGCAGTACTTC. The variable domain in full, with the rest retrieved from reference TRBV19 and TRBJ2-7, is DGGITQSPKYLFRKEGQNVTLSCEQNLNHDAMYWYRQDPGQGLRLIYYSQIVNDFQKGDIAEGYSVSREKKESFPLTVTSAQKNPTAFYLCASSTRGLGDYEQYFGPGTRLTVT.

Here the CDR3 reads CSVAKDRGTEAFF. Written as DNA, the CDR3 is TGCAGCGTTGCTAAAGACAGGGGAACTGAAGCTTTCTTT. The chain has TRBV29-1 and TRBJ1-1, with 8 positions matching TRBD1. The trim removed 4 bases at V and 5 bases at J, leaving 6 bases unmatched. Per germline, CDR1 SQVTM and CDR2 ANQGSEA. The CDR3 length is 13 residues.

This clonotype was seen at least ten times. The chain combines TRBV19 with TRBJ1-4, with D hard to call. The germline V gene has CDR1 LNHDA and CDR2 SQIVND (reference sequence). The V and J ends lost 3 bases and 5 bases respectively, with 10 bases between them. The length of the CDR3 is 14 residues. CDR3 coding DNA: TGTGCCAGTAGTATCCATGGGGTGAATGAAAAACTGTTTTTT. This sequence encodes CASSIHGVNEKLFF.

The chain links TRBV28 to TRBJ1-2, with TRBD1 as a possible D gene (6 bases). The CDR3 loop spans 14 amino acids. Trimming took 5 bases from V and 4 from J, leaving 14 bases between them. Germline V gene data show CDR1 as MDHEN and CDR2 as SYDVKM. The CDR3 DNA reads TGTGCCAGCAGTCCCGTGACAGGCGTCTATGGCTACACCTTC. Protein sequence: CASSPVTGVYGYTF.

This chain connects TRBV20-1 to TRBJ1-2; tentative D call: TRBD1 (5 bases). Per the germline V gene, CDR1 is DFQATT and CDR2 is SNEGSKA (reference sequence). The V end was cut by 3 bases, the J end by 5 bases, with 13 bases between. The CDR3 spans 13 residues. The CDR3, as DNA: TGCAGTGCTAGTGCAGGGAATATTTATGGCTACACCTTC. It specifies CSASAGNIYGYTF.

As regards this clonotype: A much larger clonotype is one base distant, so this may be a read error. This sequence joins TRBV2 and TRBJ1-1, with D possibly matching TRBD1 (6 bases). Germline V gives CDR1 SNHLY, CDR2 FYNNEI. This CDR3 is built from 13 residues. The V gene lost 7 bases and the J gene lost 1 base, with 10 bases spanning the gap. The CDR3 DNA reads TGTGCCAGCAACCCGGACAGGAACACTGAAGCTTTCTTT. Amino acids: CASNPDRNTEAFF.

Ten or more counts support this clonotype. This rearrangement joins TRBV11-2 to TRBJ1-2, with D unresolved. The V end lost 5 bases, the J end lost 2 bases, and 18 bases lay between the germline ends. Germline loops: CDR1 SGHAT, CDR2 FQNNGV. The CDR3 length is 16 residues. CDR3 nucleotides: TGTGCCAGCAGCCAACCTCATACGGAACCAAACTATGGCTACACCTTC. This gives the protein CASSQPHTEPNYGYTF.

This chain joins TRBV25-1 and TRBJ2-5, with TRBD2 identical over 15 bases. The CDR3 is 15 residues long. The V and J ends lost 8 bases and 0 bases, in that order; junction bases with no gene match: 1. The germline V gene has CDR1 MGHDK and CDR2 SYGVNS. CDR3 DNA: TGTGCCAGCGGGACTAGCGGGGGGAACCAAGAGACCCAGTACTTC. This translates into CASGTSGGNQETQYF.